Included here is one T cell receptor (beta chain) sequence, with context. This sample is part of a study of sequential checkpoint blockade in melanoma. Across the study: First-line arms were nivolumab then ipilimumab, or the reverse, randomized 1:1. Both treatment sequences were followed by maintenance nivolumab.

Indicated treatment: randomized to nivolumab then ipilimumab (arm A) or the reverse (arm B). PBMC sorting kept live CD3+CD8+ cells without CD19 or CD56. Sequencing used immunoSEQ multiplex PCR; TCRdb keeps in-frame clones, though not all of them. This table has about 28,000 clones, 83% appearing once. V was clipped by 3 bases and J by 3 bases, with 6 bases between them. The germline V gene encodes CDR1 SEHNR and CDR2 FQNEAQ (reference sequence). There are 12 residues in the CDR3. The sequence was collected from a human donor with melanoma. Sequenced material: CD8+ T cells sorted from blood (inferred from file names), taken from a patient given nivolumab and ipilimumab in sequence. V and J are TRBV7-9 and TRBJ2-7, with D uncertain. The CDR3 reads CASSFAGYEQYF. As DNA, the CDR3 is TGTGCCAGCAGCTTTGCAGGCTACGAGCAGTACTTC.